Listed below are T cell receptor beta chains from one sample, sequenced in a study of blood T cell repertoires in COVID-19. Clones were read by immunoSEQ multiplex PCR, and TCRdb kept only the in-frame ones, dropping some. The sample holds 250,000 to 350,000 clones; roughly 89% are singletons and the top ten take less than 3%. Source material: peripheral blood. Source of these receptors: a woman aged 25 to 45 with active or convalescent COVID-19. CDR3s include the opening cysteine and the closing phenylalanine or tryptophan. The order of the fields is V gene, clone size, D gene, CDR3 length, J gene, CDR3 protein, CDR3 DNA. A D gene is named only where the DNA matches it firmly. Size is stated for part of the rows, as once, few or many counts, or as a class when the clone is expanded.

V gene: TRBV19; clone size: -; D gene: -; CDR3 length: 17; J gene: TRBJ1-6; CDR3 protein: CASRDPGLQAQRSPLHF; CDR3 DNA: TGTGCCAGTCGGGATCCGGGACTACAAGCCCAACGTTCACCCCTCCACTTT
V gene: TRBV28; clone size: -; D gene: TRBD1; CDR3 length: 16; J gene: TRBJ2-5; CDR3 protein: CASSGRDRTYQETQYF; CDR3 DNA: TGTGCCAGCAGCGGTCGGGACAGAACTTACCAAGAGACCCAGTACTTC
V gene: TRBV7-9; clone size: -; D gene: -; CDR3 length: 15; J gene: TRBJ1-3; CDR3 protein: CASSRIAGERNTIYF; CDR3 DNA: TGTGCCAGCAGCCGGATTGCCGGGGAAAGAAACACCATATATTTT
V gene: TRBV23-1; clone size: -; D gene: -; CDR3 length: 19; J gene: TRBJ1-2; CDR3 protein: CASSHLPGRLEGGSYGYTF; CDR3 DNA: TGCGCCAGCAGTCACCTCCCTGGACGGCTGGAGGGAGGGTCCTATGGCTACACCTTC
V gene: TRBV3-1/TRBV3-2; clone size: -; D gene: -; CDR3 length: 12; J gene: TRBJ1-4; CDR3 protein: CASSQEGAELFF; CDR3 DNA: TGTGCCAGCAGCCAAGAAGGGGCCGAACTGTTTTTT
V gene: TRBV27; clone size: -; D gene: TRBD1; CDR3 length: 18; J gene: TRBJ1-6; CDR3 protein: CASRPGQGLVSYNSPLHF; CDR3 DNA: TGTGCCAGTCGACCGGGACAGGGGCTTGTATCCTATAATTCACCCCTCCACTTT
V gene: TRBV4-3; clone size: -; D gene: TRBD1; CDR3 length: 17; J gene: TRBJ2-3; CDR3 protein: CASSQDEGQRMTDTQYF; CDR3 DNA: TGCGCCAGCAGCCAAGATGAGGGACAGCGTATGACAGATACGCAGTATTTT
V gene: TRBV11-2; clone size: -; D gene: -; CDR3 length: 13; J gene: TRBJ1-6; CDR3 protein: CASSSLRNSPLHF; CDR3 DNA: TGTGCCAGCAGCTCCCTCCGGAATTCACCCCTCCACTTT
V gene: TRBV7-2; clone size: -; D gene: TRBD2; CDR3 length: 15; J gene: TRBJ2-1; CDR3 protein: CASSQTSGGAPEQFF; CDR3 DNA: TGTGCCAGCAGCCAGACTAGCGGGGGGGCCCCTGAGCAGTTCTTC
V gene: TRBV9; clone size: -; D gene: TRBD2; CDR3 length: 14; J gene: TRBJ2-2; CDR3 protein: CASSSRTSRAELFF; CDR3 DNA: TGTGCCAGCAGCTCTCGGACTAGCCGCGCGGAGCTGTTTTTT
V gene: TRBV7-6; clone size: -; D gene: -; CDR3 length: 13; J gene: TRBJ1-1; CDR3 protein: CASSQEVSTEAFF; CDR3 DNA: TGTGCCAGCAGCCAAGAGGTTAGCACTGAAGCTTTCTTT
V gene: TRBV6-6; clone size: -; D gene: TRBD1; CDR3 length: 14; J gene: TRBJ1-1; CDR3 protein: CASRRDDRVTEAFF; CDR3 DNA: TGTGCCAGCAGACGGGATGACAGGGTCACTGAAGCTTTCTTT
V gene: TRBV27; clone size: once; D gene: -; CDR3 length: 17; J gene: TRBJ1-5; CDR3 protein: CASSLTGQRMGNQPQHF; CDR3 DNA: TGTGCCAGCAGTTTAACGGGACAAAGGATGGGCAATCAGCCCCAGCATTTT
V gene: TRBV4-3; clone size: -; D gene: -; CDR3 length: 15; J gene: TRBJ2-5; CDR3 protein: CASSQGLAGTETQYF; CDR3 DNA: TGCGCCAGCAGCCAAGGACTTGCGGGGACAGAGACCCAGTACTTC
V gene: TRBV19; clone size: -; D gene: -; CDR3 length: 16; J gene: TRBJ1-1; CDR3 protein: CAVKIRGVSMNTEAFF; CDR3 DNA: TGTGCCGTCAAGATAAGGGGCGTCTCAATGAACACTGAAGCTTTCTTT
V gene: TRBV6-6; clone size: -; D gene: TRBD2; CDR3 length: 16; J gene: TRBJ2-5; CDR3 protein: CASSTGLAGGRKTQYF; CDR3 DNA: TGTGCCAGCAGTACGGGACTAGCGGGAGGGCGAAAGACCCAGTACTTC
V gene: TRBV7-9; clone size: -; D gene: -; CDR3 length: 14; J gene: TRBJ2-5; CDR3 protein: CASSHPEGQETQYF; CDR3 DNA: TGTGCCAGCAGCCATCCAGAGGGCCAAGAGACCCAGTACTTC
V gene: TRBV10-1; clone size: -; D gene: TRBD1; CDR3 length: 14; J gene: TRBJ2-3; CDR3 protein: CASSSGTGVDTQYF; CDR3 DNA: TGCGCCAGCAGCTCCGGGACAGGGGTAGATACGCAGTATTTT